This T cell receptor beta chain was sequenced during a study of blood T cell repertoires in COVID-19 (dated by TCRdb to 2018 to 2020). For context, the study as a whole: Samples covering the acute and convalescent phases of COVID-19 were provided by collaborators in the United States, Italy and Spain. The sample metadata nearly always contained a de-identified subject ID, COVID-19 status, age in years and sex. Samples were obtained from the ongoing ImmuneRACE study (first 160 participants) and from about 1,300 subjects provided by 6 global collaborators. The repertoires were made available in a free public database intended to serve as a resource for research on the immune response to SARS-CoV-2. Where available, HLA class I and class II types were obtained from metadata supplied by the sample provider rather than from assay-based typing. The dataset comprised deeply sampled blood TCRbeta repertoires from subjects exposed to, actively infected with, or recovered from COVID-19. The prospective study material was composed of cDNA or gDNA derived from T cells, B-cell-depleted T cells, or PBMCs.

One collaborating source in Seattle enrolled patients while the patients were actively infected and followed the patients over time throughout the course of disease. The collaborating institutions used their own protocols to collect whole blood in K2EDTA tubes. For TCRbeta analysis, collaborators shipped samples as frozen whole blood, isolated PBMCs, or DNA extracted from either of those sample types. TCRbeta CDR3 regions were amplified from genomic DNA using the immunoSEQ Assay, a bias-controlled multiplex PCR. The authors' analysis ran thus. Within the assay, amplification of reference gene primers was used to estimate how many nucleated cells each sample contained. Sequence reads were collapsed and filtered to measure the absolute abundance of every unique TCRbeta CDR3 rearrangement. Productive Simpson clonality was computed per sample as the square root of Simpson's diversity index over productive rearrangements. TCRdb re-hosts the immuneACCESS table, in-frame sequences only. Its copies lack some clones; in the studies checked, an unresolved V gene accounts for under half of them, and the cause for the rest is not known. D and trimming come from the DNA, and the V and J calls and clone size come from that table. For this sample the table gives under 250,000 clones, of which more than 75% were detected only once. The ten biggest clones cover more than 9% of the sample.

As for this clone: Its antigen remains undetermined. It has no much larger one-base neighbor in the sample; base qualities were not kept.

Broader findings and caveats from the paper: Clinical and demographic metadata were provided uncurated, with the amount varying by source and participant.

Trimming at the junction amounts to 1 base on V and 4 bases on J, and the germline ends lie 22 bases apart. The germline V gene (reference sequence) gives CDR1 as SEHNR and CDR2 as FQNEAQ. Reading from cysteine to phenylalanine, the CDR3 counts 18 amino acids. Of all the DNA, just the CDR3 is kept, 54 bases in frame from base 1. The source of this sequence is a man in his fifties or sixties with COVID-19, enrolled during active disease. The chain was built from TRBV7-9 and TRBJ1-2; TRBD1 could be the D gene, as 6 bases match. Sample: peripheral blood. Here is the DNA: TGTGCCAGCAGCTTAGTCCCCCGAACAGGGTTCAATCTCTATGGCTACACCTTC. It translates to CASSLVPRTGFNLYGYTF.